One and the same sample provided the 3 T cell receptor beta chains below, sequenced in a study of shared clonotypes between healthy human individuals. Assay: immunoSEQ multiplex PCR; the TCRdb copy retains only in-frame clones and omits some. Counted here are roughly 2.1 million clones, about 92% occurring once; the ten biggest clones make up over 1.5%. Naive CD8 cells comprised CD45RO-negative, CCR7-positively selected cells, excluding terminally differentiated effector memory CD45RA+ cells. Sequenced sample: naive CD8+ T cells from PBMCs. The receptor source for this set is a man between 18 and 35 years old in good health. Some clones in this sample may be carry-over from other donors' samples.

This chain joins TRBV10-2 and TRBJ2-7; maybe TRBD1 (6 bases). The CDR3 consists of 13 residues. CDR1 and CDR2 from the germline V gene are WSHSY and SAAADI. Trimming took off 4 bases at V and 1 base at J, with 8 bases between the two ends. CDR3 DNA: TGCGCCAGCAGTGCTGGACAGTCCTACGAGCAGTACTTC. It codes for CASSAGQSYEQYF.

The rearrangement uses TRBV29-1 and TRBJ2-1; TRBD2 aligns across 11 bases. With 0 bases clipped from V and 9 bases from J, the junction kept 7 bases outside the gene matches. Germline loops: CDR1 SQVTM, CDR2 ANQGSEA. This CDR3 comprises 15 residues. The DNA of the CDR3 is TGCAGCGTTGAAGATGGGCTAGCGGGAGGCGTTGAGCAGTTCTTC. It is translated as CSVEDGLAGGVEQFF.

V usage is TRBV28 and J usage is TRBJ1-2; a weak D match, TRBD1 (6 bases). Trimming removed 2 bases at V and 4 bases at J, with 11 bases between. Germline V gene data show CDR1 as MDHEN and CDR2 as SYDVKM. This CDR3 comprises 14 residues. CDR3 sequence (DNA): TGTGCCAGCAGTTTACCAGGGGTTGGCTATGGCTACACCTTC. Translation: CASSLPGVGYGYTF.